Each of the 18 T cell receptor beta chains below was sequenced from the same sample in a study of T cell responses to AZD1222 COVID-19 vaccine. TCRdb's copy holds only in-frame clones and misses some; the assay was immunoSEQ multiplex PCR. The sample lists 130,000 to 150,000 clones, 75% to 95% seen once, with about 3% in the top ten. Sequencing was performed on peripheral blood, taken on day 0 of MenACWY control vaccination. These receptors were obtained from an adult in good health.

This clone turned up a few times. Other DNA sequences in this specimen translate into the identical CDR3. V usage is TRBV10-3 and J usage is TRBJ1-2; D not resolved. Trimming took 0 bases from V and 2 from J, leaving 10 bases between them. Germline V gene data show CDR1 as ENHRY and CDR2 as SYGVKD. The CDR3 is made up of 15 amino acids. This CDR3 reads CAISESVTANYGYTF. The DNA for the CDR3 is TGTGCCATCAGTGAGTCGGTAACAGCGAACTATGGCTACACCTTC.

The chain carries TRBV4-1 and TRBJ2-4; either TRBD1 or TRBD2 may fit D (5 bases each). Germline V gene lookup returns CDR1 MGHRA and CDR2 YSYEKL. The CDR3 is made up of 15 amino acids. V dropped 3 bases and J dropped 0 bases, with 9 bases sitting between them. CDR3 bases: TGCGCCAGCAGCCAGGGGGAAGTAGCCAAAAACATTCAGTACTTC. Its protein is CASSQGEVAKNIQYF.

The chain combines TRBV6-5 with TRBJ2-1; D gene unclear. Trimming left V 8 bases short and J 0 bases short, with 8 bases between. Germline loops: CDR1 MNHEY, CDR2 SVGAGI. The CDR3 sequence is 13 residues long. The CDR3 DNA follows: TGTGCCAGCCAGAGGAGCTCCTACAATGAGCAGTTCTTC. Translated: CASQRSSYNEQFF.

The table lists this clone with a count of one. This CDR3 reads CASSQGLAGYTGELFF. The CDR3 DNA follows: TGTGCCAGCAGCCAAGGGTTAGCGGGTTACACCGGGGAGCTGTTTTTT. The chain joins TRBV3-1 (or the pseudogene TRBV3-2) to TRBJ2-2; TRBD2 matches 7 bases. The J segment lost 3 bases and the V segment lost 1 base, leaving 5 bases of the junction unmatched. The CDR3 runs to 16 residues. Germline V gives CDR1 LGHDT, CDR2 YNNKEL (reference sequence).

The chain couples TRBV6-5 to TRBJ1-5; tentative D call: TRBD1 (5 bases). The ends were cut back, 0 bases at V and 1 base at J, with 10 bases in the middle. From germline, CDR1 is MNHEY and CDR2 SVGAGI. The CDR3 has 16 amino acids. CDR3 sequence reads: CASSYSSGGSNQPQHF. As DNA, the CDR3 is TGTGCCAGCAGTTACTCGAGTGGGGGGAGCAATCAGCCCCAGCATTTT.

This clone was observed once. The chain uses TRBV27 and TRBJ2-5; 7 bases fit TRBD1. This CDR3 has 15 amino acids. The ends lost 8 bases at V and 2 bases at J; junction bases unmatched: 11. Per germline, CDR1 MNHEY and CDR2 SMNVEV (reference sequence). The CDR3: CASREGTAPQETQYF. CDR3 DNA: TGTGCCAGCCGGGAAGGGACAGCACCGCAAGAGACCCAGTACTTC.

This chain joins TRBV27 and TRBJ1-2, with 7 bases that match TRBD1. The CDR3 runs 17 residues. V dropped 4 bases and J dropped 7; count of bases not matched to a gene: 18. Germline CDR1 is MNHEY and CDR2 is SMNVEV (reference sequence). The CDR3 reads CASSSRDRTYLKGGYTF. CDR3 nucleotide sequence: TGTGCCAGCAGTTCCCGGGACAGAACGTATCTTAAGGGTGGCTACACCTTC.

The J gene is TRBJ1-4, the V gene TRBV13, with D perhaps TRBD1 (5 bases). This CDR3 is built from 13 residues. CDR1 is PRHDT and CDR2 is FYEKMQ in the germline V gene (reference sequence). V was trimmed by 2 bases and J by 5 bases, leaving 6 bases between them. CDR3: CASSLRTNEKLFF. In DNA form, the CDR3 reads TGTGCCAGCAGCTTACGGACAAATGAAAAACTGTTTTTT.

The chain combines TRBV2 with TRBJ2-5, with unresolved D. There are 11 residues in the CDR3. Germline V gene data show CDR1 as SNHLY and CDR2 as FYNNEI. V lost 5 bases and J 5 bases, leaving 6 bases between the germline ends. This chain's CDR3 is CASSYGETQYF. As DNA, the CDR3 is TGTGCCAGCAGTTACGGGGAGACCCAGTACTTC.

V usage is TRBV5-1 and J usage is TRBJ2-7; TRBD1 matches at 8 bases. From germline, CDR1 is SGHRS and CDR2 YFSETQ. V lost 4 bases and J lost 7; bases outside the gene matches: 16. The CDR3 contains 16 residues. CDR3 loop: CASSLEGQGPVGEQYF. The CDR3 DNA follows: TGCGCCAGCAGCCTGGAAGGACAGGGTCCTGTGGGGGAGCAGTACTTC.

The V and J genes are TRBV9 and TRBJ1-5; weak D call: TRBD1 (5 bases). The CDR3 runs 19 residues. The V gene lost 3 bases and the J gene lost 2 bases, with 24 bases spanning the gap. CDR1 and CDR2 from the germline V gene are SGDLS and YYNGEE. CDR3 coding DNA: TGTGCCAGCAGCGCCCTAACGGAGACCGAGACGGGGGGCAATCAGCCCCAGCATTTT. This gives the protein CASSALTETETGGNQPQHF.

The V and J genes are TRBV29-1 and TRBJ1-2; TRBD1 matches 9 bases. The CDR3 length is 12 residues. With V trimmed by 6 bases and J by 6 bases, 5 bases remained unmatched. CDR1 is SQVTM and CDR2 is ANQGSEA in the germline V gene. The CDR3 region has the DNA TGCAGCGTCCGACAGGGGGAAAATGGCTACACCTTC. Amino acid sequence: CSVRQGENGYTF.

This chain links TRBV28 with TRBJ2-7; the match to TRBD1 covers 10 bases. Losses at the gene ends were 5 bases for V and 3 bases for J; bases not matched to a gene: 10. CDR1 and CDR2 from the germline V gene are MDHEN and SYDVKM. The CDR3 extends over 16 amino acids. In DNA, the CDR3 is TGTGCCAGCAGTCCATCCTATAGGACAGGGGGCTACGAGCAGTACTTC. Its protein is CASSPSYRTGGYEQYF. The variable domain in full, with the rest retrieved from reference TRBV28 and TRBJ2-7, is DVKVTQSSRYLVKRTGEKVFLECVQDMDHENMFWYRQDPGLGLRLIYFSYDVKMKEKGDIPEGYSVSREKKERFSLILESASTNQTSMYLCASSPSYRTGGYEQYFGPGTRLTVT.

This chain connects TRBV29-1 to TRBJ2-1; tentative D call: TRBD1 (6 bases). From germline, CDR1 is SQVTM and CDR2 ANQGSEA. V lost 5 bases and J 10 bases, leaving 12 bases between the germline ends. This CDR3 is 11 amino acids long. The CDR3 DNA sequence: TGCAGCGTTAAAGGAAGGGGGGAGCAGTTCTTC. Amino acids: CSVKGRGEQFF.

This sequence joins TRBV6-5 and TRBJ1-2; maybe TRBD1 (5 bases). Germline CDR1 reads MNHEY; CDR2 reads SVGAGI. The CDR3 totals 11 residues. V was trimmed by 4 bases and J by 7 bases, leaving 7 bases between them. CDR3: CASSSGLGYTF. The CDR3, as DNA: TGTGCCAGCAGTTCAGGGCTTGGCTACACCTTC.

CDR3 loop: CATSESPGRGTDTQYF. The CDR3 nucleotides are TGTGCCACCAGTGAGTCACCCGGGAGAGGCACAGATACGCAGTATTTT. This rearrangement joins TRBV24-1 to TRBJ2-3; D is perhaps TRBD2 (6 bases). The CDR3 extends over 16 amino acids. Trimming pared 4 bases from V and 1 base from J, leaving 14 bases between. Per germline, CDR1 KGHDR and CDR2 SFDVKD.

The V call is TRBV7-9, the J call TRBJ2-2; weak D call: TRBD2 (6 bases). CDR3 size: 14 residues. CDR1 SEHNR and CDR2 FQNEAQ come from the germline V gene (reference sequence). V was clipped by 3 bases and J by 2 bases, with 7 bases between them. The CDR3 sequence is CASSLGLNTGELFF. Written as DNA, the CDR3 is TGTGCCAGCAGCTTGGGACTTAACACCGGGGAGCTGTTTTTT.

The chain is built from TRBV7-9 and TRBJ1-1; D remains ambiguous. The CDR3 contains 18 residues. Per germline, CDR1 SEHNR and CDR2 FQNEAQ (reference sequence). The V end lost 3 bases, the J end lost 1 base, and 21 bases lay between the germline ends. In DNA form, the CDR3 reads TGTGCCAGCAGCTTTAGTGGGTCGGCAGGACGATCGAACACTGAAGCTTTCTTT. Amino acids: CASSFSGSAGRSNTEAFF.